This TCR beta chain originates from a study of T cell repertoires in cytomegalovirus infection. MiXCR, run by TCRdb on the reads, gives a single entry per CDR3 protein. The sample includes nearly 450,000 distinct CDR3 sequences, roughly 30% seen only once; the top ten take approximately 13%. CDR1 is SGHDN and CDR2 is FVKESK in the germline V gene. The CDR3 is made up of 13 amino acids. The V gene lost 4 bases and the J gene lost 2 bases, with 8 bases spanning the gap. This clonotype was found a few times. The source of this sequence is a human donor in good health (CMV status not recorded). Some clones in this sample may be carry-over from other donors' samples. Sample: PBMCs. The chain employs TRBV14 and TRBJ1-2; D is unresolved. The CDR3 loop is CASSPLLNYGYTF. Written as DNA, the CDR3 is TGTGCCAGCAGCCCACTTCTAAACTATGGCTACACCTTC.